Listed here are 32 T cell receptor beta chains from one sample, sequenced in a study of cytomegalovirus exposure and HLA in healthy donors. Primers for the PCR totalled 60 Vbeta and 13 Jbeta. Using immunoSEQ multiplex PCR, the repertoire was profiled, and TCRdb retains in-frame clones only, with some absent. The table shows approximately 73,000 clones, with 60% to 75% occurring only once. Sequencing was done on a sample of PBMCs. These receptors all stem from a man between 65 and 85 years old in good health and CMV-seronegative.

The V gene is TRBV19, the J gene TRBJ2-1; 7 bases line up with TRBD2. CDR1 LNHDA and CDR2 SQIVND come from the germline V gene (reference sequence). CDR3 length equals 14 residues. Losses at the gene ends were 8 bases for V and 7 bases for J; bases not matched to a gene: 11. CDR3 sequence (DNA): TGTGCCAGTGGCGAGCGGGGTCCGGTGAATGAGCAGTTCTTC. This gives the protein CASGERGPVNEQFF.

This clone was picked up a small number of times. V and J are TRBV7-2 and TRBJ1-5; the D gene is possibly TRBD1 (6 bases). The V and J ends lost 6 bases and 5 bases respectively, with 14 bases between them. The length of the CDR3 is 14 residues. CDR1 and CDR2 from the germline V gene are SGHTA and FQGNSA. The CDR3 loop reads CASSPGQNHQPQHF. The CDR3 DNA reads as TGTGCCAGCAGTCCCGGACAGAACCATCAGCCCCAGCATTTT.

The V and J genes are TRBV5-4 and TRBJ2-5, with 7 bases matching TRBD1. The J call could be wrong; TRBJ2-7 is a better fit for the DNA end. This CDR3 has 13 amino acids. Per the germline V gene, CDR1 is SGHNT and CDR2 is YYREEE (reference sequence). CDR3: CASSPGQPYEQYF. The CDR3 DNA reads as TGTGCCAGCAGCCCGGGACAGCCCTACGAGCAGTACTTC.

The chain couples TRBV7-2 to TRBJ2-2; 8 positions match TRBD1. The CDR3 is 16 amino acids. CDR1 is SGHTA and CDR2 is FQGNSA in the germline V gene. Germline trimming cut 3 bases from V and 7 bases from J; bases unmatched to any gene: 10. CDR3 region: CASSFYTGGSDGELFF. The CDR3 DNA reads TGTGCCAGCAGCTTCTATACAGGGGGTTCGGACGGGGAGCTGTTTTTT.

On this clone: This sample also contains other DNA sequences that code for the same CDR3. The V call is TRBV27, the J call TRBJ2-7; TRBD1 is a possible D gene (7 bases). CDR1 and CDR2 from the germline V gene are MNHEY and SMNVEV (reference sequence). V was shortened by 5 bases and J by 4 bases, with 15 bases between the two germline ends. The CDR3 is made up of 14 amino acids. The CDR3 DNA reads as TGTGCCAGCAGTAGCGCAGGGGGGAGATACGAGCAGTACTTC. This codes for CASSSAGGRYEQYF.

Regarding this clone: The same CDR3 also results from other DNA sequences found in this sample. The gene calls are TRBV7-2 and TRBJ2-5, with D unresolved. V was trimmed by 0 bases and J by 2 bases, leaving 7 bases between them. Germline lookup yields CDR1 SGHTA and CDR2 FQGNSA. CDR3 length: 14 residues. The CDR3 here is CASSLAGAQETQYF. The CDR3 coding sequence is TGTGCCAGCAGCTTAGCTGGAGCTCAAGAGACCCAGTACTTC.

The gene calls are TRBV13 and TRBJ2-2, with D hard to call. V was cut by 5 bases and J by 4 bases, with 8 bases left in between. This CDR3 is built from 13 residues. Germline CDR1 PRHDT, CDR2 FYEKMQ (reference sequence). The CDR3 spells CASSLRSTGELFF. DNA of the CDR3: TGTGCCAGCAGCCTTCGGAGCACCGGGGAGCTGTTTTTT.

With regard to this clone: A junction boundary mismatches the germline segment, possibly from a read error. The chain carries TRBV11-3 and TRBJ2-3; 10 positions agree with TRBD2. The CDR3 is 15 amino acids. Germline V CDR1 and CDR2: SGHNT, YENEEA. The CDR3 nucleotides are TGTGCCGGCAGCTCCGGGACTAGCGGCACAGATACGCAGTATTTT. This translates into CAGSSGTSGTDTQYF.

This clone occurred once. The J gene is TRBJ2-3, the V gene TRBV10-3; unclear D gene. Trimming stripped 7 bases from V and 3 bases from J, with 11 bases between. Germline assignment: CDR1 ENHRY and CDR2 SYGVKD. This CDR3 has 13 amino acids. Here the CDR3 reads CAITHGDTDTQYF. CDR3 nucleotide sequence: TGTGCCATCACACACGGAGATACAGATACGCAGTATTTT.

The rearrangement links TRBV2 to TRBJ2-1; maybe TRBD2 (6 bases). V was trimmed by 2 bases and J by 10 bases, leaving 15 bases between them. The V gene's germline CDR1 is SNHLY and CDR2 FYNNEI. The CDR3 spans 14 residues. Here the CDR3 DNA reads TGTGCCAGCAGTGAACATGCGGGATTATCCGAGCAGTTCTTC. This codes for CASSEHAGLSEQFF.

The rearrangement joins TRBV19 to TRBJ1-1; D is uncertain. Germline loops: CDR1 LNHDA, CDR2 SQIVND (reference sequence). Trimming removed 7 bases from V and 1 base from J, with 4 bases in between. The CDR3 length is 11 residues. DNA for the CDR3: TGTGCCAGTAAGAGGAACACTGAAGCTTTCTTT. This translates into CASKRNTEAFF.

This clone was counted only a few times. CDR3 loop: CASSGGTGGNTEAFF. CDR3 in DNA: TGTGCCAGCAGCGGCGGGACAGGCGGGAACACTGAAGCTTTCTTT. V usage is TRBV7-9 and J usage is TRBJ1-1; 8 bases align to TRBD1. This CDR3 is 15 amino acids long. The germline V gene encodes CDR1 SEHNR and CDR2 FQNEAQ (reference sequence). V shed 5 bases, J shed 1 base, and the junction held 6 bases outside the gene matches.

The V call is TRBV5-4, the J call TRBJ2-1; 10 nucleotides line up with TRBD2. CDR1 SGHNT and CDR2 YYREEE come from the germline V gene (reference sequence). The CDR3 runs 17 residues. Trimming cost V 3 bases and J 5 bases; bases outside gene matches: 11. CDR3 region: CASSWGGLAETNNEQFF. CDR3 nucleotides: TGTGCCAGCAGCTGGGGTGGACTAGCGGAGACGAACAATGAGCAGTTCTTC.

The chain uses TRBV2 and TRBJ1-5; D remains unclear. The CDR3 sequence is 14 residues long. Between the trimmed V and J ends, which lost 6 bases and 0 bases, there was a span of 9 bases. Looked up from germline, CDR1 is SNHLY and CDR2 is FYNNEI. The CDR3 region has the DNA TGTGCCAGCAGCGCTACAGATAGCAATCAGCCCCAGCATTTT. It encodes CASSATDSNQPQHF.

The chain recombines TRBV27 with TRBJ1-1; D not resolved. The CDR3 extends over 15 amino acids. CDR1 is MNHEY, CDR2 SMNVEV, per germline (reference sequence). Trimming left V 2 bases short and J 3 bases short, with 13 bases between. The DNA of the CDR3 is TGTGCCAGCAGTTTAGGCGTCTCGAGGGACACTGAAGCTTTCTTT. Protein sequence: CASSLGVSRDTEAFF.

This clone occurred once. The DNA for the CDR3 is TGTGCCAGCAGCTTGTGGCTAGCGGGGGGGGTCGACACAGATACGCAGTATTTT. It codes for CASSLWLAGGVDTDTQYF. The rearrangement links TRBV5-6 to TRBJ2-3, with 12 bases fitting TRBD2. The CDR3 sequence is 18 residues long. CDR1 is SGHDT and CDR2 is YYEEEE in the germline V gene. V dropped 1 base and J dropped 2; count of bases not matched to a gene: 8.

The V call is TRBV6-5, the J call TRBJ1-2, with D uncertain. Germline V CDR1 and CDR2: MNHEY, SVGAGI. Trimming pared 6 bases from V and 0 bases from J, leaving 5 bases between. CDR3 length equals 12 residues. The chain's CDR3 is CASRSANYGYTF. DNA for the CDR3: TGTGCCAGCAGAAGCGCTAACTATGGCTACACCTTC.

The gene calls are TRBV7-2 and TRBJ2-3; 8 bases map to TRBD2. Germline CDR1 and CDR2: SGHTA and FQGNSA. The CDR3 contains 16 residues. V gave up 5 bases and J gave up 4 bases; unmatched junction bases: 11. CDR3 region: CASSLQPLGGADTQYF. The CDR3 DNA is TGTGCCAGCAGCCTCCAACCCCTCGGGGGGGCAGATACGCAGTATTTT.

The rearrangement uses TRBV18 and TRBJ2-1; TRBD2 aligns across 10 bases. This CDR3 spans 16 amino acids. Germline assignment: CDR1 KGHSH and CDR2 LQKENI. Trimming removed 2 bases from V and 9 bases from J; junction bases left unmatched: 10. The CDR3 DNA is TGTGCCAGCTCACCAGCCGTACAGCGGGGGGGCGTTGAGCAGTTCTTC. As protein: CASSPAVQRGGVEQFF.

The CDR3 nucleotides read TGTGCCAGCAGCTTCGTGACAGTCCCGCAGTACTTC. This codes for CASSFVTVPQYF. The chain employs TRBV7-2 and TRBJ2-7, with a possible D match to TRBD1 (5 bases). With 3 bases removed from V and 9 bases from J, the gap between germline ends came to 12 bases. Germline V gene lookup returns CDR1 SGHTA and CDR2 FQGNSA. The CDR3 totals 12 residues.

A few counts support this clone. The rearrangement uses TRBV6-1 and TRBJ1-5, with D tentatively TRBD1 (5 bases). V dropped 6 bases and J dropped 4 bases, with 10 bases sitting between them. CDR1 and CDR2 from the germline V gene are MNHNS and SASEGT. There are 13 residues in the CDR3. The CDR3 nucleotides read TGTGCCAGCAGCCTGACAGAAAATCAGCCCCAGCATTTT. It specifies CASSLTENQPQHF.

The CDR3 reads CASSPDRADTQYF. DNA for the CDR3: TGTGCCAGTTCCCCCGACAGAGCAGATACGCAGTATTTT. The chain links TRBV19 to TRBJ2-3; D is possibly TRBD1 (5 bases). In germline, CDR1 is LNHDA, CDR2 SQIVND (reference sequence). V lost 8 bases and J 4 bases, leaving 13 bases between the germline ends. CDR3 length: 13 amino acids.

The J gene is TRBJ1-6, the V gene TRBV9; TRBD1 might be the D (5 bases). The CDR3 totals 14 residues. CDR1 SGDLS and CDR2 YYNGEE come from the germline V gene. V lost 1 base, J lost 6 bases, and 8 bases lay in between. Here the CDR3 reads CASSVRGSNSPLHF. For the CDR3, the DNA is TGTGCCAGCAGCGTAAGGGGCTCTAATTCACCCCTCCACTTT.

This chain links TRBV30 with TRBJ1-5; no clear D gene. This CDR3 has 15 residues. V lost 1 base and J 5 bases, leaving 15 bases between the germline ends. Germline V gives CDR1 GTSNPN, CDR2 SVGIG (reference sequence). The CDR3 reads CAWSDLRADDQPQHF. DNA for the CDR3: TGTGCCTGGAGTGATCTGAGGGCGGATGATCAGCCCCAGCATTTT.

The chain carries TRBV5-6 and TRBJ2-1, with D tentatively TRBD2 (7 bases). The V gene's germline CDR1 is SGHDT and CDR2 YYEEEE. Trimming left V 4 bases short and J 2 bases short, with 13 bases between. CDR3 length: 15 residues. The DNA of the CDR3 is TGTGCCAGCAGCCCGGGGGGACAAACCTACAATGAGCAGTTCTTC. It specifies CASSPGGQTYNEQFF. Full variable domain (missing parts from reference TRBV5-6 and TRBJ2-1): DAGVTQSPTHLIKTRGQQVTLRCSPKSGHDTVSWYQQALGQGPQFIFQYYEEEERQRGNFPDRFSGHQFPNYSSELNVNALLLGDSALYLCASSPGGQTYNEQFFGPGTRLTVL.

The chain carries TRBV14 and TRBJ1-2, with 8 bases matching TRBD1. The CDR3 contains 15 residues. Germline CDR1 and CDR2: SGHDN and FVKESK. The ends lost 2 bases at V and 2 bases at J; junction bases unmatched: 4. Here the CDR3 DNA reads TGTGCCAGCAGCCAAACAGGGGGAGGAAACTATGGCTACACCTTC. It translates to CASSQTGGGNYGYTF.

The CDR3 DNA reads TGTGCCAGCAGCTTAGTAGGGACAGGGGGAGAGACCCAGTACTTC. Residues: CASSLVGTGGETQYF. The chain couples TRBV7-2 to TRBJ2-5, with 11 bases fitting TRBD1. Germline V gene lookup returns CDR1 SGHTA and CDR2 FQGNSA. The CDR3 extends over 15 amino acids. V gave up 1 base and J gave up 4 bases; unmatched junction bases: 2.

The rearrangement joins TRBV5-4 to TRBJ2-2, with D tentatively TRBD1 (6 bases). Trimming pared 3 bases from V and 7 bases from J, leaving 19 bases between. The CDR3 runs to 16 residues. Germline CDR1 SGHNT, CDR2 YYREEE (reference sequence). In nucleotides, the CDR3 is TGTGCCAGCAGCTCATGGGGGCAGGGCGTGAACGGGGAGCTGTTTTTT. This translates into CASSSWGQGVNGELFF.

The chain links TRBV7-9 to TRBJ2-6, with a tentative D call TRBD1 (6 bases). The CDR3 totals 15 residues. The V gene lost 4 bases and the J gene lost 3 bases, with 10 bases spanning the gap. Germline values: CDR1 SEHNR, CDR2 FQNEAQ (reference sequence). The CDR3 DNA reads TGTGCCAGCAGCTCTACAGGGCTTGGGGCCAACGTCCTGACTTTC. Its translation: CASSSTGLGANVLTF.

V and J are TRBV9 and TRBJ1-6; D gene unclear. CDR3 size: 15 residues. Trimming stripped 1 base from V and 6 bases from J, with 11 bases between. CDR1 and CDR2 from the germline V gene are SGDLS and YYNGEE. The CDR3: CASSVRGSSNSPLHF. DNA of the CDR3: TGTGCCAGCAGCGTAAGAGGAAGCTCTAATTCACCCCTCCACTTT.

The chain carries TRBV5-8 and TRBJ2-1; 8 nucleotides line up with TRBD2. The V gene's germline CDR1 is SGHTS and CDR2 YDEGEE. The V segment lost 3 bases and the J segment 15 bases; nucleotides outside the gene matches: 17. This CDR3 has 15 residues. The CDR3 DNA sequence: TGTGCCAGCAGCTCATTCGCGGGGGGTAGGGCTGGAGGGTTCTTC. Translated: CASSSFAGGRAGGFF.

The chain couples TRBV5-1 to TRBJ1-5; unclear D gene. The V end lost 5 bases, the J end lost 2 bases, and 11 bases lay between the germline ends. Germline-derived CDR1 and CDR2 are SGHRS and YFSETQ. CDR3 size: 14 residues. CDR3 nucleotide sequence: TGCGCCAGCAGGCTGGGCCAGGGCAATCAGCCCCAGCATTTT. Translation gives CASRLGQGNQPQHF.